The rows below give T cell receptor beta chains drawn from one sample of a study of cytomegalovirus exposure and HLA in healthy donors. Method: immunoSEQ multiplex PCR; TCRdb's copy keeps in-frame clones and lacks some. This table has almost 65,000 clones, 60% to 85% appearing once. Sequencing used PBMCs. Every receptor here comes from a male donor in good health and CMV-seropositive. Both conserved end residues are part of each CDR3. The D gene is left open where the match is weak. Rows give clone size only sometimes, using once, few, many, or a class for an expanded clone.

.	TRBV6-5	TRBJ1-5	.	TGTGCCAGCAGTTACACGGGACAATCAAATCAGCCCCAGCATTTT	CASSYTGQSNQPQHF
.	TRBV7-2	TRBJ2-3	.	TGTGCCAGCAGCTTAGAGGGCAGGGGGGAAGATACGCAGTATTTT	CASSLEGRGEDTQYF
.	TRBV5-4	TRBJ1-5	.	TGTGCCAGCAGCGCGGACAAAAATCAGCCCCAGCATTTT	CASSADKNQPQHF
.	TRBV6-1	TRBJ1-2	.	TGTGCCAGCACCCCGGTAACCCGGGCGGGAGGCTACACCTTC	CASTPVTRAGGYTF
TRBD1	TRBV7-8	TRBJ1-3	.	TGTGCCAGCAGCTATGAATCAGGGGGAGGAAACACCATATATTTT	CASSYESGGGNTIYF
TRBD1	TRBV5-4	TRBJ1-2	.	TGTGCCAGCACCACGGATCAGGGACAGGGTGCTGGCTACACCTTC	CASTTDQGQGAGYTF
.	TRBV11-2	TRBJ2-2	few	TGTGCCAGCAGCTTAGATCGGGGGAAGGAGGAGCTGTTTTTT	CASSLDRGKEELFF
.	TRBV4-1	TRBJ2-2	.	TGCGCCAGCAGCCAATGGGCCGGGGCCGGGGAGCTGTTTTTT	CASSQWAGAGELFF
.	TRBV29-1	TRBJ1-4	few	TGCAGCGTTGCGGAGGGGCTGATGTACGAAAAACTGTTTTTT	CSVAEGLMYEKLFF
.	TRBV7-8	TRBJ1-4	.	TGTGCCAGCAGCTTTGGGGGGGGGTCCTGGGACGACTGGCCTGCTAATGAAAAACTGTTTTTT	CASSFGGGSWDDWPANEKLFF
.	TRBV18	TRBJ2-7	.	TGTGCCAGCTCACCCACTAGTCGGCAGGGGCATTCCTACGAGCAGTACTTC	CASSPTSRQGHSYEQYF
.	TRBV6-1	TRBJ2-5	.	TGTGCCAGCAGTGAAAATTGGGCCCAGGGGACCCAGTACTTC	CASSENWAQGTQYF
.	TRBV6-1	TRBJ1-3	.	TGTGCCAGCAGTGAAAGTCCGGGGGTCTCGGAAAACACCATATATTTT	CASSESPGVSENTIYF
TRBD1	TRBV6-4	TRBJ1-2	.	TGTGCCAGCAGGGGGACAGGAAACTATGGCTACACCTTC	CASRGTGNYGYTF
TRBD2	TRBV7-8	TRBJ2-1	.	TGTGCCAGCAGCTTAGGGGTGGTAGCGGGGGGAAGGAGGGAGCAGTTCTTC	CASSLGVVAGGRREQFF
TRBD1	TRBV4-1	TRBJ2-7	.	TGCGCCAGCAGCCAGGCCGGGACAGGGATTTACGAGCAGTACTTC	CASSQAGTGIYEQYF
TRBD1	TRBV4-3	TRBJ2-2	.	TGCGCCAGCAGCCAAGGTTACCGGGACAGGGCCACCGGGGAGCTGTTTTTT	CASSQGYRDRATGELFF
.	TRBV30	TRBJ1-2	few	TGTGCCTGGACGAACAGTAAAGGCGGCTACACCTTC	CAWTNSKGGYTF
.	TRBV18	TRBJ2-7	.	TGTGCCAGCTCAGGAACGGGAGTCTACGAGCAGTACTTC	CASSGTGVYEQYF
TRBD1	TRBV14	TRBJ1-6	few	TGTGCCAGCAGCCAAAGGGACAGTACTAATTCACCCCTCCACTTT	CASSQRDSTNSPLHF
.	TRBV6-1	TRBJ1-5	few	TGTGCCTCCCTGGCCGGGATATATCAGCCCCAGCATTTT	CASLAGIYQPQHF
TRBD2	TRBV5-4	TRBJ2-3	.	TGTGCCAGCAGCCCGACTAGCGGGGGGCCGGGAGGTACGCAGTATTTT	CASSPTSGGPGGTQYF